A selection of T cell receptor beta chains follows, all from one sample in a study of shared clonotypes between healthy human individuals. TCRdb's copy holds only in-frame clones and misses some; the assay was immunoSEQ multiplex PCR. The table records some 2,500,000 clones, 93% of them present only once. Sample: naive CD4+ T cells from PBMCs. These receptor sequences come from a man aged 18-30 years in good health. Some clones in this sample may be carry-over from other donors' samples. Both conserved end residues are part of each CDR3. A D gene is named only where the DNA matches it firmly. Rows may omit the clone size; those that give it use once, few, many or a size class.

>TRBD1|NA|TRBJ1-4|TRBV15
CATSRTGVRNEKLFF
TGTGCCACCAGCAGGACAGGGGTCAGGAATGAAAAACTGTTTTTT
>NA|NA|TRBJ1-1|TRBV18
CASSTTPANTEAFF
TGTGCCAGCTCAACCACCCCGGCGAACACTGAAGCTTTCTTT
>NA|NA|TRBJ1-1|TRBV7-9
CASSFGYSTEAFF
TGTGCCAGCAGCTTTGGTTATTCCACTGAAGCTTTCTTT
>NA|NA|TRBJ2-3|TRBV6-1
CASSRDKTDTDTQYF
TGTGCCAGCAGTCGGGACAAGACTGACACAGATACGCAGTATTTT
>TRBD1|once|TRBJ1-2|TRBV5-1
CASSRGQGANYGYTF
TGCGCCAGCAGCCGGGGACAGGGAGCTAACTATGGCTACACCTTC
>NA|NA|TRBJ2-1|TRBV28
CASSLGAINEQFF
TGTGCCAGCAGTTTAGGAGCGATCAATGAGCAGTTCTTC
>NA|once|TRBJ2-3|TRBV15
CATSRDFRTDTQYF
TGTGCCACCAGCAGAGATTTTCGGACAGATACGCAGTATTTT
>NA|NA|TRBJ2-1|TRBV7-3
CASSAPGTQNHNEQFF
TGTGCCAGCAGCGCGCCCGGGACCCAAAATCACAATGAGCAGTTCTTC
>TRBD2|NA|TRBJ2-1|TRBV18
CASSPLAGTYNEQFF
TGTGCCAGCTCACCTCTAGCGGGAACCTACAATGAGCAGTTCTTC
>TRBD2|NA|TRBJ2-1|TRBV5-1
CASRGEKQFF
TGCGCCAGCCGGGGGGAAAAGCAGTTCTTC
>NA|NA|TRBJ1-2|TRBV19
CASTPVGGAQVYGYTF
TGTGCCAGTACCCCCGTCGGGGGGGCGCAGGTCTATGGCTACACCTTC
>TRBD1|NA|TRBJ2-3|TRBV2
CASRGTGFSTDTQYF
TGTGCCAGCAGAGGGACAGGGTTCAGCACAGATACGCAGTATTTT
>NA|NA|TRBJ2-7|TRBV2
CASRRGVYEQYF
TGTGCCAGCAGAAGGGGCGTCTACGAGCAGTACTTC
>TRBD1|NA|TRBJ1-5|TRBV6-6
CASRDRRDQPQHF
TGTGCCAGCAGGGACAGGAGAGATCAGCCCCAGCATTTT
>NA|NA|TRBJ2-7|TRBV2
CASSKNVYEQYF
TGTGCCAGCAGCAAGAACGTATACGAGCAGTACTTC
>NA|few|TRBJ1-2|TRBV5-1
CASSLEALYGYTF
TGCGCCAGCAGCTTGGAGGCCCTCTATGGCTACACCTTC
>NA|NA|TRBJ2-5|TRBV18
CASSPPPGETQYF
TGTGCCAGCTCACCACCTCCTGGGGAGACCCAGTACTTC
>TRBD2|NA|TRBJ2-3|TRBV4-3
CASSHSGSSDTQYF
TGCGCCAGCAGCCATAGCGGGAGCTCAGATACGCAGTATTTT
>NA|NA|TRBJ2-7|TRBV28
CASSSTRTYEQYF
TGTGCCAGCAGTTCAACCAGAACCTACGAGCAGTACTTC
>NA|NA|TRBJ1-2|TRBV13
CASSSRDRRHYGYTF
TGTGCCAGCAGCTCCCGGGACCGTAGGCACTATGGCTACACCTTC
>NA|NA|TRBJ1-2|TRBV19
CASKWDGTMGGYTF
TGTGCCAGTAAATGGGACGGGACGATGGGTGGCTACACCTTC
>TRBD2|NA|TRBJ2-3|TRBV5-4
CASSLYGLAVRNTQYF
TGTGCCAGCAGCTTGTATGGACTAGCGGTCAGAAATACGCAGTATTTT
>TRBD2|NA|TRBJ2-7|TRBV28
CASNPPGLADYEQYF
TGTGCCAGCAACCCCCCGGGACTAGCGGACTACGAGCAGTACTTC
>NA|NA|TRBJ2-2|TRBV27
CASSPSRNTGELFF
TGTGCCAGCAGTCCGTCCAGGAACACCGGGGAGCTGTTTTTT
>TRBD2|NA|TRBJ2-1|TRBV19
CASSSREPHEQFF
TGTGCCAGTAGCTCGCGGGAGCCCCATGAGCAGTTCTTC